What follows are 24 T cell receptor beta chains derived from one specimen sequenced in a study of immune heterogeneity within non-small cell lung tumors. Template material for each sample was 500 to 650 ng of bulk tumor genomic DNA. Biopsies that were spaced far apart were taken, several per primary tumor, during surgery. The study enrolled patients with untreated, newly diagnosed non-small cell lung cancer who underwent curative surgery. With 32 V and 13 J primers, multiplex PCR amplified the TCR beta CDR3. Using its own MiXCR run on the multiplex PCR reads, TCRdb lists one record per CDR3 protein. The sample holds around 11,000 distinct CDR3 sequences, approximately 18% seen once. Input material: lung tumor tissue. The source of these receptors is a man in his sixties with non-small cell lung cancer.

By its share, this clonotype is medium-sized. The chain carries TRBV19 and TRBJ1-5; 8 positions agree with TRBD1. The V gene end was trimmed by 5 bases and the J gene end by 0 bases; junction bases not matched to a gene: 3. This CDR3 contains 15 residues. In germline, CDR1 is LNHDA, CDR2 SQIVND (reference sequence). The CDR3 DNA reads TGTGCCAGTAGTGACAGGGGCTATAGCAATCAGCCCCAGCATTTT. Amino acids: CASSDRGYSNQPQHF.

By proportion, this clonotype is medium-sized (0.01 to 0.1%). Here the CDR3 reads CASSLLGPTDTQYF. CDR3 DNA sequence: TGTGCCAGCAGCTTATTGGGGCCCACAGATACGCAGTATTTT. This chain uses TRBV11-2 with TRBJ2-3; perhaps TRBD1 as D (5 bases). This CDR3 has 14 amino acids. The germline V and J ends were trimmed by 2 bases and 2 bases, with 8 bases remaining between them. The V gene's germline CDR1 is SGHAT and CDR2 FQNNGV.

There are a few counts of this clonotype. One end of the junction varies from germline; a read error may be responsible. The rearrangement joins TRBV19 to TRBJ2-2; 7 nucleotides line up with TRBD1. From germline, CDR1 is LNHDA and CDR2 SQIVND (reference sequence). The CDR3 is 14 residues long. CDR3 DNA: TGTGACAGTAGGTACAGGGGGAACACCGGGGAGCTGTTTTTT. It codes for CDSRYRGNTGELFF.

This clonotype is deemed medium-sized. The V call is TRBV6-6, the J call TRBJ1-1; the D gene is possibly TRBD1 (5 bases). V was pared by 1 base and J by 10 bases, with 13 bases between. In germline, CDR1 is MNHNY, CDR2 SVGAGI (reference sequence). The CDR3 runs to 13 residues. This CDR3 is CASSYWGERGAFF. As DNA, the CDR3 is TGTGCCAGCAGTTACTGGGGGGAGAGGGGAGCTTTCTTT.

This clonotype was counted once. The junction and the germline gene differ at one end; a read error may be behind it. The V gene is TRBV20-1, the J gene TRBJ2-1; D is perhaps TRBD1 or TRBD2 (6 bases each). There are 11 residues in the CDR3. Germline CDR1 DFQATT, CDR2 SNEGSKA (reference sequence). The chain's CDR3 is CSARGGLEKFF. In DNA, the CDR3 is TGCAGTGCTAGGGGGGGCCTTGAGAAGTTCTTC.

This clonotype is termed medium-sized. This rearrangement joins TRBV20-1 to TRBJ1-6; 9 bases map to TRBD1. The trim removed 6 bases at V and 2 bases at J, leaving 8 bases unmatched. Germline V CDR1 and CDR2: DFQATT, SNEGSKA (reference sequence). The CDR3 consists of 16 residues. CDR3 in amino acids: CSAQGQGLAYNSPLHF. The CDR3 nucleotides read TGCAGTGCCCAAGGACAGGGGCTGGCCTATAATTCACCCCTCCACTTT.

This clonotype was observed a handful of times. This sequence joins TRBV5-1 and TRBJ2-1, with D tentatively TRBD1 (6 bases). This CDR3 is 16 amino acids long. Between the trimmed V and J ends, which lost 0 bases and 4 bases, there was a span of 14 bases. Germline V gene data show CDR1 as SGHRS and CDR2 as YFSETQ. CDR3 in DNA: TGCGCCAGCAGCTTGGCCACGACAGGCGTTTACAATGAGCAGTTCTTC. Protein product: CASSLATTGVYNEQFF.

By share, this clonotype ranks as medium-sized (0.01 to 0.1%). The chain combines TRBV6-1 with TRBJ1-2, with TRBD1 matching 9 bases. The CDR3 has 16 residues. J gave up 6 bases and V 6 bases, and 14 bases lay outside the gene matches. In germline, CDR1 is MNHNS, CDR2 SASEGT. The CDR3 spells CASRNLRTGGRDGYTF. CDR3 bases: TGTGCCAGCAGAAACCTTCGAACAGGGGGCCGGGATGGCTACACCTTC.

This clonotype has only a few counts. In DNA, the CDR3 is TGTGCCATCAGCCGACAGGGGAACAATCAGCCCCAGCATTTT. This translates into CAISRQGNNQPQHF. The chain couples TRBV10-3 to TRBJ1-5, with 8 nucleotides matching TRBD1. This CDR3 is built from 14 residues. CDR1 is ENHRY, CDR2 SYGVKD, per germline. V shed 6 bases and J 3 bases; nucleotides not matched to a gene: 4.

This clonotype was seen a handful of times. This sequence joins TRBV18 and TRBJ1-1; D might be TRBD1 (5 bases). The CDR3 extends over 16 amino acids. Germline loops: CDR1 KGHSH, CDR2 LQKENI. V dropped 5 bases and J dropped 1 base, with 17 bases sitting between them. CDR3 amino acids: CASSGRGRGSNTEAFF. As DNA, the CDR3 is TGTGCCAGCTCAGGGAGGGGCCGAGGCTCGAACACTGAAGCTTTCTTT.

The chain carries TRBV18 and TRBJ1-1, with TRBD1 identical over 8 bases. CDR1 and CDR2 (germline): KGHSH, LQKENI. The V segment lost 3 bases and the J segment 8 bases; nucleotides outside the gene matches: 2. This CDR3 region has 12 residues. CDR3 sequence reads: CASSPQGAEAFF. The DNA for the CDR3 is TGTGCCAGCTCACCGCAGGGGGCCGAAGCTTTCTTT. Full variable domain (remainder filled in from reference TRBV18 and TRBJ1-1): NAGVMQNPRHLVRRRGQEARLRCSPMKGHSHVYWYRQLPEEGLKFMVYLQKENIIDESGMPKERFSAEFPKEGPSILRIQQVVRGDSAAYFCASSPQGAEAFFGQGTRLTVV.

To note about this clonotype: An end of the junction does not agree with germline; a read error may underlie this. This sequence joins TRBV5-1 and TRBJ2-1; 14 bases agree with TRBD2. CDR1 is SGHRS, CDR2 YFSETQ, per germline. This CDR3 comprises 17 residues. The CDR3 spells CASTLGLAGVGYNEQFF. DNA of the CDR3: TGCGCCAGCACCTTGGGACTAGCGGGAGTGGGCTACAATGAGCAGTTCTTC.

The J gene is TRBJ2-2, the V gene TRBV20-1, with D maybe TRBD1 (6 bases). Trimming cost V 5 bases and J 7 bases, with 23 bases left between them. The length of the CDR3 is 16 residues. Germline V gene data show CDR1 as DFQATT and CDR2 as SNEGSKA (reference sequence). CDR3 residues: CSAPDRDKGLHGELFF. Written as DNA, the CDR3 is TGCAGTGCTCCCGACCGGGACAAGGGGCTCCACGGGGAGCTGTTTTTT.

There are a few counts of this clonotype. The gene calls are TRBV6-1 and TRBJ1-5; possibly TRBD1 for D (6 bases). The CDR3 contains 14 residues. Germline CDR1 and CDR2: MNHNS and SASEGT. Trimming cost V 3 bases and J 6 bases, with 12 bases left between them. CDR3: CASSDPGALQPQHF. The CDR3 DNA reads TGTGCCAGCAGTGATCCGGGGGCTCTTCAGCCCCAGCATTTT.

Only a few counts were recorded for this clonotype. The chain couples TRBV18 to TRBJ2-7, with D hard to call. V dropped 2 bases and J dropped 1 base, with 9 bases sitting between them. There are 14 residues in the CDR3. Germline CDR1 KGHSH, CDR2 LQKENI. CDR3: CASSPAILSYEQYF. As DNA, the CDR3 is TGTGCCAGCTCACCAGCGATTCTTTCCTACGAGCAGTACTTC.

This CDR3 reads CSSGTASTDTQYF. CDR3 DNA: TGCAGTTCCGGGACAGCTAGCACAGATACGCAGTATTTT. This chain connects TRBV20-1 to TRBJ2-3; 7 bases match TRBD1. V was clipped by 8 bases and J by 0 bases; unmatched bases: 5. The CDR3 has 13 residues. Germline V gives CDR1 DFQATT, CDR2 SNEGSKA (reference sequence).

This clonotype was seen only a few times. The chain combines TRBV20-1 with TRBJ1-2; possibly TRBD1 for D (6 bases). V was trimmed by 1 base and J by 4 bases, leaving 13 bases between them. The CDR3 is 14 residues long. CDR1 is DFQATT, CDR2 SNEGSKA, per germline (reference sequence). CDR3 amino acids: CSARGDIRRYGYTF. The CDR3 DNA is TGCAGTGCTAGAGGGGACATACGACGCTATGGCTACACCTTC.

This clonotype was observed a few times. The J gene is TRBJ1-1, the V gene TRBV6-1; 9 bases fit TRBD1. Germline V lookup: CDR1 MNHNS, CDR2 SASEGT. Unmatched junction bases numbered 7, after V lost 7 bases and J lost 4 bases. The CDR3 length is 14 residues. CDR3 DNA: TGTGCCAGCATTTCCACAGGGGGCCGCACTGAAGCTTTCTTT. Encoded protein: CASISTGGRTEAFF.

There are a few counts of this clonotype. The genes are TRBV6-4 and TRBJ2-7; D unclear. Germline V CDR1 and CDR2: MRHNA, SNTAGT. CDR3 length: 13 residues. V lost 3 bases and J lost 5, with 11 bases in between. CDR3 DNA sequence: TGTGCCAGCAGTGAGCTGCTGGGGAACGAGCAGTACTTC. Its translation: CASSELLGNEQYF.

As regards this clonotype: Sequence at one end of the junction differs from germline and may be a read error. This chain joins TRBV6-4 and TRBJ2-1; the match to TRBD2 covers 9 bases. The CDR3 has 15 residues. Germline CDR1 reads MRHNA; CDR2 reads SNTAGT. Here the CDR3 DNA reads TGTGCCAGCAGTTTATTAGCGGGAGAGTACAATGAGCGGTTCTTC. Protein product: CASSLLAGEYNERFF.

As for this clonotype: An end of the junction does not agree with germline; a read error may underlie this. The rearrangement joins TRBV7-9 to TRBJ2-7; tentative D call: TRBD2 (6 bases). Germline CDR1 reads SEHNR; CDR2 reads FQNEAQ (reference sequence). This CDR3 is 15 amino acids long. The CDR3 sequence: CASSFMGGSTYEQHF. CDR3 coding DNA: TGTGCCAGCAGCTTTATGGGGGGTTCCACCTACGAGCAGCACTTC.

This clonotype is medium-sized (0.01 to 0.1%) within its sample. The chain is built from TRBV20-1 and TRBJ2-7; TRBD2 matches at 8 bases. This CDR3 has 14 residues. Germline V gene sequence: CDR1 DFQATT, CDR2 SNEGSKA (reference sequence). Trimming cost V 6 bases and J 6 bases; bases outside gene matches: 13. CDR3 region: CSAGPSRGGAEQYF. The CDR3 nucleotides read TGCAGTGCGGGGCCCTCCCGGGGGGGGGCCGAGCAGTACTTC.

This chain uses TRBV20-1 with TRBJ2-7, with TRBD2 matching 7 bases. Germline CDR1 is DFQATT and CDR2 is SNEGSKA (reference sequence). J was trimmed by 2 bases and V by 1 base; bases with no gene match: 2. The length of the CDR3 is 13 residues. CDR3 protein: CSARGGGAYEQYF. The CDR3 bases are TGCAGTGCTAGAGGGGGGGGGGCCTACGAGCAGTACTTC.

The V gene is TRBV4-2, the J gene TRBJ1-2; D is uncertain. The V gene's germline CDR1 is LGHNA and CDR2 YNFKEQ. V was trimmed by 1 base and J by 8 bases, leaving 17 bases between them. The CDR3 consists of 15 residues. The CDR3 loop reads CASSQADGPISGYTF. The DNA for the CDR3 is TGTGCCAGCAGCCAAGCGGACGGACCCATCTCAGGCTACACCTTC.